The 18 T cell receptor beta chains presented below share a single source sample, sequenced in a study of tumor and adjacent non-tumor tissue in lung cancer. The library came from three nested PCR rounds adapted from ARM-PCR protocols. TCRdb passed the multiplex PCR reads through MiXCR, listing each CDR3 protein once. The sample lists more than 85,000 distinct CDR3 sequences, roughly 84% occurring once. No cell sorting was done before RNA was extracted from the tissue. The sample comprised lung tumor tissue. Source of these receptors: a man aged 70 or older with non-small cell lung cancer.

This clonotype has only one observation. The chain joins TRBV5-1 to TRBJ1-3; D might be TRBD1 (5 bases). V was shortened by 5 bases and J by 2 bases, with 17 bases between the two germline ends. Germline assignment: CDR1 SGHRS and CDR2 YFSETQ. The CDR3 is 16 amino acids. CDR3 sequence (DNA): TGCGCCAGCAGTGAAACATGGGGGTTCCCTGGAAACACCATATATTTT. It is translated as CASSETWGFPGNTIYF.

The chain links TRBV13 to TRBJ2-7; 7 bases are shared with TRBD2. The germline CDR1 and CDR2 sequences are PRHDT and FYEKMQ (reference sequence). The CDR3 spans 16 residues. V was clipped by 8 bases and J by 5 bases; unmatched bases: 18. CDR3 bases: TGTGCCAGCGGGAGGAGGGGACTAACGGGAATCAACGAGCAGTACTTC. Translated, it gives CASGRRGLTGINEQYF.

To note about this clonotype: The junction shows a germline mismatch at one end, possibly a read error. The chain carries TRBV11-2 and TRBJ2-1; the match to TRBD2 covers 7 bases. The CDR3 consists of 18 residues. Germline CDR1 and CDR2: SGHAT and FQNNGV. As DNA, the CDR3 is TGTGCCAGCAGTTTACATGCGCGGGAGTGGGCCTCCTACACTGAGCAATTCTTC. As protein: CASSLHAREWASYTEQFF.

The genes are TRBV4-2 and TRBJ2-7; 8 bases are a match to TRBD2. Germline-derived CDR1 and CDR2 are LGHNA and YNFKEQ. The CDR3 has 16 amino acids. V trimming: 3 bases; J trimming: 6 bases; junction bases outside the gene matches: 13. The CDR3 spells CASSHGTSGSGSEQYF. The CDR3 DNA is TGTGCCAGCAGCCATGGCACTAGTGGGAGCGGGAGCGAGCAGTACTTC.

Turning to this clonotype: The junction does not match germline at one end; this may be a read error. This chain joins TRBV6-5 and TRBJ1-2; weak D call: TRBD1 (5 bases). CDR1 MNHEY and CDR2 SVGAGI come from the germline V gene. The CDR3 length is 15 residues. DNA of the CDR3: TGTACCAGCAGTTACTTTGCAGGGCCCAACTATGGCTATACCTTC. Its protein product is CTSSYFAGPNYGYTF.

This clonotype was observed a single time. This likely comes from a read error, as the CDR3 has no conserved phenylalanine or tryptophan at its end. The rearrangement links TRBV5-6 to TRBJ2-5; D is possibly TRBD1 (6 bases). The CDR3 consists of 13 residues. CDR1 is SGHDT and CDR2 is YYEEEE in the germline V gene. The DNA of the CDR3 is TGTGCCAACAGCGATAGGGGGTCGGAGACCCAGTACTTA. Its translation: CANSDRGSETQYL.

This clonotype has a single count. This clone may be a read error of a much larger clone one base away. The V and J genes are TRBV5-1 and TRBJ2-4; no definite D call. The CDR3 is made up of 15 amino acids. Per the germline V gene, CDR1 is SGHRS and CDR2 is YFSETQ. CDR3 nucleotides: TGCGCCAGCAGCCCCTCGAGTAATCGCCAAAACGTTCAGTACTTC. Its protein product is CASSPSSNRQNVQYF.

Notes on this clonotype: Likely a read error: the CDR3 ends without its conserved phenylalanine or tryptophan. This rearrangement joins TRBV29-1 to TRBJ2-5; 7 nucleotides line up with TRBD1. The CDR3 length is 12 residues. CDR1 is SQVTM, CDR2 ANQGSEA, per germline. DNA of the CDR3: TGTAGCATTGAGGCAGGGGGAGAGACCCAGTACTTG. It translates to CSIEAGGETQYL.

This clonotype was picked up many times. J is TRBJ2-7 and V is TRBV12-3 or TRBV12-4, with 10 positions matching TRBD2. The J segment lost 2 bases and the V segment lost 6 bases, leaving 7 bases of the junction unmatched. The CDR3 runs 15 residues. Here the CDR3 DNA reads TGTGCCAGCAGGACGAGCGGGGGGGCCACCTACGAGCAGTACTTC. It encodes CASRTSGGATYEQYF.

Comments on this clonotype: A read error may be the cause here, since a much bigger clone is one base away. The rearrangement joins TRBV6-5 to TRBJ2-3; D ambiguous. Between the trimmed V and J ends, which lost 7 bases and 2 bases, there was a span of 16 bases. From germline, CDR1 is MNHEY and CDR2 SVGAGI. The CDR3 spans 15 residues. CDR3: CASNSHGVSTDTQYF. CDR3 coding DNA: TGTGCCAGCAATAGTCATGGGGTTTCCACAGATACGCAGTATTTT.

As for this clonotype: The junction shows a germline mismatch at one end, possibly a read error. This rearrangement joins TRBV4-3 to TRBJ2-3; 9 bases match TRBD2. This CDR3 comprises 15 residues. CDR1 is LGHNA, CDR2 YSLEER, per germline. The CDR3 loop reads CASRHLAGEIDTQYF. In nucleotides, the CDR3 is TGTGCCAGCAGGCACTTAGCGGGAGAGATAGATACGCAGTATTTT.

This clonotype was recorded once. J is TRBJ2-2 and V is TRBV4-2; 12 nucleotides align to TRBD2. Germline V lookup: CDR1 LGHNA, CDR2 YNFKEQ. The length of the CDR3 is 19 residues. With V trimmed by 5 bases and J by 16 bases, 26 bases remained unmatched. The CDR3 coding sequence is TGTGCCAGCAGCTATGCTCCTACTAGCGGGGGGCTTACCACCGGGGAACCGTTTTTT. It yields the protein CASSYAPTSGGLTTGEPFF.

Of note for this clonotype: This CDR3 is missing its conserved last phenylalanine or tryptophan, likely due to a read error. CDR3 in amino acids: CASSQDMQTSFYEQYS. CDR3 bases: TGCGCCAGCAGCCAAGATATGCAGACTAGCTTCTACGAGCAGTACTCC. The chain links TRBV4-3 to TRBJ2-7; 7 positions match TRBD2. The CDR3 totals 16 residues. CDR1 and CDR2 (germline): LGHNA, YSLEER. Trimming removed 0 bases from V and 3 bases from J; junction bases left unmatched: 8.

Points on this clonotype: This CDR3 is missing its conserved last phenylalanine or tryptophan, likely due to a read error. V gene TRBV6-5 combines with J gene TRBJ2-7; D is unresolved. V was trimmed by 11 bases and J by 4 bases, leaving 24 bases between them. Germline assignment: CDR1 MNHEY and CDR2 SVGAGI. The CDR3 extends over 15 amino acids. Here the CDR3 DNA reads TGTGCCGTCGGAAGGAGAGTAGCAGGTTCATACGAGCAGTACTTA. Encoded protein: CAVGRRVAGSYEQYL.

Worth noting for this clonotype: Compared with germline, one end of the junction differs, possibly owing to a read error. The V and J genes are TRBV5-6 and TRBJ2-3; D could derive from TRBD1 or TRBD2 (6 bases each). This CDR3 comprises 15 residues. Germline V lookup: CDR1 SGHDT, CDR2 YYEEEE. The CDR3 spells CASSLAIGGGDTQYF. CDR3 coding DNA: TGTGCCAGCAGCTTGGCTATAGGAGGGGGAGATACGCAATATTTT.

This clonotype was seen just once. Because it lacks the conserved phenylalanine or tryptophan at the end, this CDR3 is likely a read error. V and J are TRBV6-5 and TRBJ1-2; D might be TRBD1 (5 bases). CDR1 and CDR2 (germline): MNHEY, SVGAGI. Trimming removed 7 bases at V and 11 bases at J, with 23 bases between. The CDR3 loop spans 14 amino acids. CDR3 coding DNA: TGTGCCAGCACCTTCGGAGGGGCACGGCAGGGATACACCATC. This codes for CASTFGGARQGYTI.

As to this clonotype: Compared with germline, one end of the junction differs, possibly owing to a read error. J is TRBJ1-5 and V is TRBV20-1; 7 bases match TRBD1. This CDR3 contains 14 residues. Germline lookup yields CDR1 DFQATT and CDR2 SNEGSKA (reference sequence). DNA for the CDR3: TGCAGTGCTAGAAGACAGGGTGCTTTTCAGTCCCAGCATTTT. Protein product: CSARRQGAFQSQHF.

Note on this clonotype: The conserved closing phenylalanine or tryptophan is absent in this CDR3, likely reflecting a read error. This rearrangement joins TRBV5-6 to TRBJ1-6; a weak D match, TRBD1 (6 bases). This CDR3 is built from 16 residues. The V end was cut by 4 bases, the J end by 5 bases, with 16 bases between. CDR1 is SGHDT and CDR2 is YYEEEE in the germline V gene. CDR3 in amino acids: CASSSLRGSDNSPLHI. The DNA of the CDR3 is TGTGCCAGCAGCAGCCTAAGGGGGTCGGATAATTCACCCCTCCACATT.